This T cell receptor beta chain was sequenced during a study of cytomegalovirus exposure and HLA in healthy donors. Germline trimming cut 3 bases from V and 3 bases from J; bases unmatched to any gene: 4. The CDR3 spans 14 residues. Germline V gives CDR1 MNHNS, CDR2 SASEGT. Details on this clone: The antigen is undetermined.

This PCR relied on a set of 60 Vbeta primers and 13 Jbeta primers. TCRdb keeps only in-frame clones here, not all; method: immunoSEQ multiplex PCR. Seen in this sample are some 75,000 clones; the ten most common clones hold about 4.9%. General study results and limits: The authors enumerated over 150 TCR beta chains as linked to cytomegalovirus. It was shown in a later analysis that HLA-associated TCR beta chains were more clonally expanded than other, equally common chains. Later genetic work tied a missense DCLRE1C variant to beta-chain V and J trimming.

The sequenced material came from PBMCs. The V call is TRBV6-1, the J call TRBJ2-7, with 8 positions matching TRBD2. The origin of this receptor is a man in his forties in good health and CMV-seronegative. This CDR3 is CASSEPGGVYEQYF. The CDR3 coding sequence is TGTGCCAGCAGTGAGCCGGGAGGGGTCTACGAGCAGTACTTC.